The 3 T cell receptor beta chains below all came from one sample that was sequenced in a study of graft-versus-host responses after intestinal transplantation. The method was immunoSEQ multiplex PCR; TCRdb's version includes in-frame clones alone and lacks a portion of them. The repertoire consists of tens of thousands of clones, with roughly 90% occurring once and the leading ten covering around 2.7%. Their antigens remain unidentified. The material sequenced was unstimulated CD8+ T cells sorted from spleen or lymph node cells, taken before intestinal transplant. These receptors were obtained from a human donor who received an intestinal transplant.

V gene TRBV5-8 combines with J gene TRBJ2-1; 8 bases are a match to TRBD2. The germline CDR1 and CDR2 sequences are SGHTS and YDEGEE. This CDR3 contains 11 residues. The V and J ends lost 9 bases and 8 bases, in that order; junction bases with no gene match: 4. The CDR3, as DNA: TGTGCCACCAGACTAGCGCATGAGCAGTTCTTC. Amino acid sequence: CATRLAHEQFF. The complete variable domain, with remaining parts taken from reference TRBV5-8 and TRBJ2-1, reads EAGVTQSPTHLIKTRGQQATLRCSPISGHTSVYWYQQALGLGLQFLLWYDEGEERNRGNFPPRFSGRQFPNYSSELNVNALELEDSALYLCATRLAHEQFFGPGTRLTVL.

The rearrangement links TRBV4-1 to TRBJ1-2, with D tentatively TRBD1 (6 bases). Trimming stripped 5 bases from V and 2 bases from J, with 15 bases between. This CDR3 has 15 residues. CDR1 and CDR2 from the germline V gene are MGHRA and YSYEKL. The CDR3 nucleotides read TGCGCCAGCAGCGAAAGGGGGGGGAGGAACTATGGCTACACCTTC. Translating it yields CASSERGGRNYGYTF.

J is TRBJ2-7 and V is TRBV6-1; D is unresolved. The germline V gene encodes CDR1 MNHNS and CDR2 SASEGT. This CDR3 has 13 residues. Trimming removed 7 bases at V and 0 bases at J, with 10 bases between. As DNA, the CDR3 is TGTGCCAGCAACCGACTCGCCTCCTACGAGCAGTACTTC. Residues: CASNRLASYEQYF.